Below, 8 T cell receptor beta chains from the same sample are listed, as sequenced in a study of blood T cells in healthy people across ages. It was with a sample-barcoded 5' primer and a J-beta primer mix that a second PCR of roughly 7 to 12 cycles was run. MiXCR, applied by TCRdb to the 5' RACE reads, yields one record per CDR3 protein. The sample has some 860,000 distinct CDR3 sequences; around three fifths are singletons. The sequencing sample was made of blood. These receptors all come from a man aged 40-49 years in good health.

This clonotype appeared a single time. A junction end diverges from the germline sequence, so it may reflect a read error. V usage is TRBV5-1 and J usage is TRBJ1-2, with 9 nucleotides matching TRBD1. The CDR3 covers 15 residues. CDR1 and CDR2 from the germline V gene are SGHRS and YFSETQ. CDR3 coding DNA: TGCGCCAGCAGCAAAAGGACAGGGGATAACTATGGCCACACCTTC. It specifies CASSKRTGDNYGHTF.

The count of this clonotype is one. This chain connects TRBV20-1 to TRBJ1-2, with a weak D call TRBD1 (5 bases). This CDR3 region has 14 residues. The germline V gene encodes CDR1 DFQATT and CDR2 SNEGSKA (reference sequence). Trimming left V 3 bases short and J 1 base short, with 12 bases between. The CDR3 DNA reads TGCAGTGCTAGTGTCGGGGCATTTAACTATGGCTACACCTTC. Its translation: CSASVGAFNYGYTF.

This clonotype was recorded many times. One end of the junction does not line up with germline, which may come from a read error. The chain uses TRBV7-2 and TRBJ1-2; D is unclear. The CDR3 is made up of 14 amino acids. CDR1 SGHTA and CDR2 FQGNSA come from the germline V gene. CDR3: CASSLGVGNYGYTF. The DNA for the CDR3 is TGCGCCAGCAGCTTGGGCGTAGGGAACTATGGCTACACCTTC.

This clonotype has a handful of counts. This chain joins TRBV6-2 or TRBV6-3 and TRBJ2-7; weak D call: TRBD2 (5 bases). The CDR3 is 11 residues long. Germline V gene sequence: CDR1 MNHEY, CDR2 SVGEGT. Trimming shortened V by 7 bases and J by 4 bases, and 8 bases separated the two germline ends. The CDR3 DNA reads TGTGCCAGCACCGGGATTTACGAGCAGTACTTC. This gives the protein CASTGIYEQYF.

This chain joins TRBV10-3 and TRBJ2-5; D tentatively reads TRBD1 or TRBD2 (5 bases each). The J call may be faulty, since TRBJ2-7 better matches the DNA end. The germline V gene has CDR1 ENHRY and CDR2 SYGVKD. The length of the CDR3 is 14 residues. CDR3 in DNA: TGTGCCATCAGTAACCGGGGACGGAGCTGCGAGCAGTACTTC. This encodes CAISNRGRSCEQYF.

This chain connects TRBV7-9 to TRBJ2-1; TRBD2 agrees at 7 bases. Germline V gives CDR1 SEHNR, CDR2 FQNEAQ (reference sequence). V was pared by 1 base and J by 8 bases, with 17 bases of the junction left unmatched. This CDR3 region has 18 residues. CDR3 sequence (DNA): TGTGCCAGCAGCTTAGATCGCGGGAGCGTTGTTCGTATCGATGAGCAGTTCTTC. Amino acids: CASSLDRGSVVRIDEQFF.

The rearrangement uses TRBV12-3 or TRBV12-4 and TRBJ2-4; TRBD1 aligns across 8 bases. The CDR3 loop spans 15 amino acids. With V trimmed by 3 bases and J by 9 bases, 10 bases remained unmatched. CDR3 nucleotide sequence: TGTGCCAGCAGTTTTGGTCAGGGGGCGGTCGGCATTCAGTACTTC. This codes for CASSFGQGAVGIQYF.

The sample holds a few counts of this clonotype. The genes are TRBV5-1 and TRBJ1-1; no definite D call. V dropped 6 bases and J dropped 4 bases, with 19 bases sitting between them. Germline V gene sequence: CDR1 SGHRS, CDR2 YFSETQ. The CDR3 is made up of 15 amino acids. The CDR3 is CASTEGGRPGTEAFF. CDR3 DNA: TGCGCCAGCACGGAGGGCGGAAGGCCGGGCACTGAAGCTTTCTTT.